This TCR beta chain came from a study of T cell repertoires in aging, cancer and after chemotherapy (dated by TCRdb to the late 2010s). About the full investigation: Six donor age groups were covered, ranging from 30 or younger up to 70 or older, and each group contained at least three individuals. Alongside some 96 healthy donors serving as a reference group, the cohort included 200 to 250 cancer patients, of whom some 91 had hematological cancers and more than 110 had solid cancers. Millions of TCR reads were contained in the full dataset. Control TCR repertoires from healthy donors were recorded over several months to years, and clear clonal overlap was observed across re-sampling. The study profiled peripheral blood TCR beta repertoires from healthy donors and cancer patients to examine immunoaging and T cell reconstitution after chemotherapy. Broader findings and caveats from the paper: The authors noted that the repertoire data do not allow conclusions about immunological memory after chemotherapy. In both cancer cohorts, the median generation probability rose over the chemotherapy interval, which suggests that the repertoire was reconstituted through rebound thymic output. Declining TCR diversity with age in healthy donors was mainly explained by loss of richness; in cancer patients, loss of evenness also contributed. Untreated patients with hematological or solid cancers showed significantly lower blood TCR diversity and higher clonality than age-matched healthy donors.

Using a mixed TRB-A/B primer pool, multiplex touch-down PCR amplified rearranged TRB sequences covering the V, D and J segments. Two consecutive PCR reactions with Phusion HS II polymerase added Illumina adapters and sample indices to the amplicons. Amplicons were gel-purified with the NucleoSpin Gel and PCR Clean-up kit, then checked with Qubit and an Agilent 2100 Bioanalyzer. Sequencing of libraries was carried out on an Illumina MiSeq in 600-cycle, single-indexed, paired-end runs. From the authors' description of their analysis: MiXCR versions 2.12 and 3.0.5 were used to process the TRB sequences. Each unique CDR3 nucleotide sequence was counted as one clone, and only productive sequences with at least two reads were retained. Shannon diversity, evenness, clonality (one minus evenness), and alpha-parameterized diversity profiles from alpha 0 to 5 were included as repertoire metrics. The IGoR algorithm was used to calculate generation probabilities for clones in the paired samples taken before and after chemotherapy. Starting from the raw public reads, TCRdb applied fastp trimming at Q25, assembled clones with MiXCR and retained in-frame beta chains. When rows share a CDR3 protein, they turn into one entry using the most common DNA and genes. The V and J calls were determined by TCRdb, not by the authors. Present in this sample are 9,500 to 11,000 distinct CDR3 sequences, 25% to 30% of which were seen just once. About 1.9% of the sample is held by the ten biggest clonotypes.

Between the V and J ends, shortened by 0 bases and 2 bases respectively, the junction contains 9 bases. CDR1 and CDR2, per the germline V gene (reference sequence), are DFQATT and SNEGSKA. The CDR3 contains 14 residues, cysteine and phenylalanine counted. Only the CDR3 region is kept as DNA, spanning 42 bases read in frame from base 1. TCR beta rearrangements were amplified from genomic DNA extracted from peripheral blood rather than from sorted cells or RNA. Note on this clonotype: There is no known antigen for this receptor. Base qualities are missing; no much larger clone stands one base away.

Sequences were obtained from blood. The clonotype was recovered from a human donor in good health. The chain links TRBV20-1 with TRBJ2-3, with the D segment identity uncertain. CDR3 protein: CSARDSRVTDTQYF. The sequenced DNA is TGCAGTGCTAGAGATTCTAGGGTCACAGATACGCAGTATTTT.